These 20 T cell receptor beta chains originate from one sample sequenced in a study of shared clonotypes between healthy human individuals. Using immunoSEQ multiplex PCR, the repertoire was profiled, and TCRdb retains in-frame clones only, with some absent. The table includes 800,000 to 1,200,000 clones, 78% detected once. Material: memory CD4+ T cells from PBMCs. Regarding subset: CD45RA-negative fraction. These receptors all come from a man aged 18 to 30 in good health. Some clones in this sample may be carry-over from other donors' samples.

The V and J genes are TRBV29-1 and TRBJ2-1; 8 nucleotides line up with TRBD2. Germline-derived CDR1 and CDR2 are SQVTM and ANQGSEA. V shed 5 bases, J shed 10 bases, and the junction held 7 bases outside the gene matches. The CDR3 length is 12 residues. For the CDR3, the DNA is TGCAGCGTTTTTGCGGGAGGATTCGAGCAGTTCTTC. Translated, it gives CSVFAGGFEQFF.

The chain employs TRBV28 and TRBJ1-1, with D maybe TRBD1 (5 bases). With 7 bases removed from V and 4 bases from J, the gap between germline ends came to 16 bases. The CDR3 runs to 14 residues. CDR1 is MDHEN, CDR2 SYDVKM, per germline. The CDR3 here is CASTSPAGATEAFF. The DNA of the CDR3 is TGTGCCAGCACCTCTCCTGCTGGGGCCACTGAAGCTTTCTTT.

The chain has TRBV28 and TRBJ2-5; 7 nucleotides agree with TRBD1. This CDR3 has 12 amino acids. Germline trimming cut 5 bases from V and 5 bases from J; bases unmatched to any gene: 2. Per the germline V gene, CDR1 is MDHEN and CDR2 is SYDVKM. CDR3 sequence: CASSDRVETQYF. CDR3 in DNA: TGTGCCAGCAGTGACAGGGTCGAGACCCAGTACTTC. Complete variable domain (other parts from reference TRBV28 and TRBJ2-5): DVKVTQSSRYLVKRTGEKVFLECVQDMDHENMFWYRQDPGLGLRLIYFSYDVKMKEKGDIPEGYSVSREKKERFSLILESASTNQTSMYLCASSDRVETQYFGPGTRLLVL.

This clone was recorded once. V gene TRBV25-1 combines with J gene TRBJ2-7; 11 nucleotides align to TRBD2. J was trimmed by 0 bases and V by 5 bases; bases with no gene match: 9. CDR1 and CDR2 (germline): MGHDK, SYGVNS. The CDR3 spans 17 residues. The CDR3 region is CASSQYPGTSGSYEQYF. Here the CDR3 DNA reads TGTGCCAGCAGTCAGTATCCTGGGACTAGCGGCTCCTACGAGCAGTACTTC.

The chain recombines TRBV19 with TRBJ1-5; unclear D gene. Trimming stripped 7 bases from V and 10 bases from J, with 20 bases between. The CDR3 contains 14 residues. Germline V gene lookup returns CDR1 LNHDA and CDR2 SQIVND (reference sequence). CDR3 coding DNA: TGTGCCAGTAATTACCGGGTAGCAATCAGCCCCCAGCATTTT. Protein product: CASNYRVAISPQHF.

The chain carries TRBV5-1 and TRBJ2-3; D is possibly TRBD1 (5 bases). CDR3 size: 15 residues. Germline CDR1 and CDR2: SGHRS and YFSETQ. V was trimmed by 0 bases and J by 4 bases, leaving 12 bases between them. This CDR3 reads CASSLEGKTADTQYF. CDR3 sequence (DNA): TGCGCCAGCAGCTTGGAGGGGAAAACGGCAGATACGCAGTATTTT.

The chain joins TRBV6-1 to TRBJ2-5, with D maybe TRBD1 (6 bases). The V gene lost 5 bases and the J gene lost 4 bases, with 14 bases spanning the gap. The length of the CDR3 is 14 residues. Germline V gene lookup returns CDR1 MNHNS and CDR2 SASEGT. In nucleotides, the CDR3 is TGTGCCAGCAGTATTCAGGGGTTTCGAGAGACCCAGTACTTC. Encoded protein: CASSIQGFRETQYF.

This clone showed up just a few times. The chain joins TRBV2 to TRBJ2-7; unclear D gene. V lost 4 bases, J lost 3 bases, and 25 bases lay in between. Germline V gene sequence: CDR1 SNHLY, CDR2 FYNNEI. CDR3 length: 18 amino acids. This chain's CDR3 is CASSVRSFGFPLHYEQYF. CDR3 DNA: TGTGCCAGCAGTGTTCGGTCGTTCGGGTTCCCCCTCCACTACGAGCAGTACTTC.

This clone was counted many times. The chain couples TRBV6-1 to TRBJ1-1; 9 nucleotides align to TRBD1. V trimming: 6 bases; J trimming: 5 bases; junction bases outside the gene matches: 10. The germline CDR1 and CDR2 sequences are MNHNS and SASEGT. This CDR3 comprises 15 residues. CDR3 sequence: CASSETGTGRTEAFF. The CDR3 nucleotides read TGTGCCAGCAGCGAAACGGGGACAGGGAGGACTGAAGCTTTCTTT.

The V and J genes are TRBV2 and TRBJ2-1; 7 bases align to TRBD2. V dropped 4 bases and J dropped 4; count of bases not matched to a gene: 7. CDR1 and CDR2 (germline): SNHLY, FYNNEI. This CDR3 has 15 residues. The DNA of the CDR3 is TGTGCCAGCAGTGGGGCGGGCGGGGGTTACAATGAGCAGTTCTTC. It translates to CASSGAGGGYNEQFF.

The CDR3 bases are TGTGCCAGCGGGCTAGCGGGAGGGAGCTCCTACGAGCAGTACTTC. Residues: CASGLAGGSSYEQYF. The rearrangement uses TRBV6-6 and TRBJ2-7; 12 bases align to TRBD2. This CDR3 contains 15 residues. The germline V gene has CDR1 MNHNY and CDR2 SVGAGI (reference sequence). The V and J ends lost 8 bases and 0 bases, in that order; junction bases with no gene match: 5.

The rearrangement links TRBV20-1 to TRBJ1-4; D remains unclear. There are 10 residues in the CDR3. V dropped 3 bases and J dropped 6 bases, with 2 bases sitting between them. Germline loops: CDR1 DFQATT, CDR2 SNEGSKA (reference sequence). CDR3 in amino acids: CSARHEKLFF. The CDR3 DNA follows: TGCAGTGCTAGGCATGAAAAACTGTTTTTT.

The gene calls are TRBV28 and TRBJ2-5; D is uncertain. Trimming cost V 3 bases and J 0 bases, with 8 bases left between them. CDR3 length: 14 residues. Looked up from germline, CDR1 is MDHEN and CDR2 is SYDVKM. The CDR3 coding sequence is TGTGCCAGCAGTTTTTTGAAGTACCAAGAGACCCAGTACTTC. Residues: CASSFLKYQETQYF.

A note on this clone: Other DNA sequences from this sample encode an identical CDR3 as well. The V and J genes are TRBV9 and TRBJ1-3; D might be TRBD1 (5 bases). CDR3 length equals 15 residues. Looked up from germline, CDR1 is SGDLS and CDR2 is YYNGEE. V dropped 0 bases and J dropped 0 bases, with 7 bases sitting between them. The CDR3: CASSVGGNSGNTIYF. CDR3 bases: TGTGCCAGCAGCGTAGGGGGCAACTCTGGAAACACCATATATTTT.

As for this clone: The sample holds other DNA sequences that translate to the same CDR3. The V call is TRBV9, the J call TRBJ2-7; D unclear. V shed 0 bases and J shed 2 bases, with 6 bases lying between them. Germline V CDR1 and CDR2: SGDLS, YYNGEE. The CDR3 is 13 residues long. The DNA of the CDR3 is TGTGCCAGCAGCGTAGGCCTAGCCTACGAGCAGTACTTC. This codes for CASSVGLAYEQYF. Filled out from reference TRBV9 and TRBJ2-7, the complete variable domain reads DSGVTQTPKHLITATGQRVTLRCSPRSGDLSVYWYQQSLDQGLQFLIQYYNGEERAKGNILERFSAQQFPDLHSELNLSSLELGDSALYFCASSVGLAYEQYFGPGTRLTVT.

Written as DNA, the CDR3 is TGTGCCAGTAGTATGGAGGGGCTCGGTGATGGCTACACCTTC. Its translation is CASSMEGLGDGYTF. This rearrangement joins TRBV19 to TRBJ1-2; possibly TRBD1 for D (5 bases). The CDR3 is made up of 14 amino acids. Germline-derived CDR1 and CDR2 are LNHDA and SQIVND (reference sequence). Between the trimmed V and J ends, which lost 3 bases and 6 bases, there was a span of 14 bases.

The V gene is TRBV27, the J gene TRBJ1-5; 9 positions agree with TRBD1. The CDR3 consists of 15 residues. Looked up from germline, CDR1 is MNHEY and CDR2 is SMNVEV (reference sequence). Trimming at V came to 6 bases and at J to 1 base, leaving 4 bases not matched to a gene. This chain's CDR3 is CASRTGGASNQPQHF. In DNA form, the CDR3 reads TGTGCCAGCAGAACAGGGGGCGCGAGCAATCAGCCCCAGCATTTT.

There are a few counts of this clone. The chain is built from TRBV4-1 and TRBJ2-3; D gene uncertain. V lost 7 bases and J 1 base, leaving 12 bases between the germline ends. Germline CDR1 is MGHRA and CDR2 is YSYEKL. The CDR3 has 14 amino acids. CDR3 bases: TGCGCCAGCATGCTTGCGGACCGCACAGATACGCAGTATTTT. Encoded protein: CASMLADRTDTQYF.

DNA for the CDR3: TGTGCCAGCAGCCTGACCTTTAACTATGGCTACACCTTC. Translated, it gives CASSLTFNYGYTF. The chain employs TRBV5-8 and TRBJ1-2; D gene unclear. CDR3 length: 13 residues. The V end lost 4 bases, the J end lost 1 base, and 8 bases lay between the germline ends. From germline, CDR1 is SGHTS and CDR2 YDEGEE.

The chain joins TRBV27 to TRBJ1-1; perhaps TRBD1 as D (6 bases). V lost 5 bases, J lost 1 base, and 14 bases lay in between. CDR3 length equals 15 residues. Looked up from germline, CDR1 is MNHEY and CDR2 is SMNVEV (reference sequence). CDR3: CASSPWDNRNTEAFF. CDR3 coding DNA: TGTGCCAGCAGTCCCTGGGACAACAGGAACACTGAAGCTTTCTTT.